Here is one TCR beta chain with its context. Its antigen is not identified. The data stem from a study of T cell responses to AZD1222 COVID-19 vaccine. Generated by immunoSEQ multiplex PCR, the TCRdb table keeps only in-frame clones and is missing some. The data show 95,000 to 100,000 clones, with about nine tenths seen just once and 1% to 1.5% held by the top ten. The length of the CDR3 is 12 residues. Deletions cut 6 bases from V and 8 bases from J, with 10 bases between. The germline gives CDR1 SNHLY, CDR2 FYNNEI. Study outcomes and limitations: Nearly half of the spike-specific TCRs reportedly recognize variant regions that carry no mutations. Spike-spanning, vaccine-associated CD4 TCRs were dominant at 160-218 and 743-854. Baseline antibody screening turned up just six or seven seropositive AZD1222 recipients.

The rearrangement joins TRBV2 to TRBJ2-2, with D tentatively TRBD2 (5 bases). Specimen: peripheral blood, collected on day 0 of AZD1222 vaccination. This clonotype originated in an adult in good health. The DNA for the CDR3 is TGTGCCAGCAGGAGGGAGTCTGGGGAGCTGTTTTTT. This sequence encodes CASRRESGELFF.